The clone carrying this T cell receptor beta chain was counted many times. Its antigen is unknown. Libraries for TCR beta were made by quantitative 5'-RACE with molecular barcodes. TCRdb re-called the 5' RACE reads through MiXCR, storing one row per CDR3 protein. In the table there are 450,000 to 550,000 distinct CDR3 sequences, roughly 5% of which are singletons. These data are taken from a study of CD8 T cells in ankylosing spondylitis. Broader study findings: Prior literature has documented some motif variants in synovial fluid and blood from reactive arthritis. Ankylosing spondylitis blood appeared to be characterized by a TCR beta motif of about eight highly homologous variants. According to the report, clones linked to the disease were significantly enriched in matched synovial fluid samples taken from ankylosing spondylitis patients.

The CDR3 consists of 20 residues. CDR1 LNHNV and CDR2 YYDKDF come from the germline V gene (reference sequence). V dropped 0 bases and J dropped 0 bases, with 21 bases sitting between them. Sample: blood, either unsorted or a sorted T cell fraction (not recorded which). The receptor's source is a male donor with ankylosing spondylitis. This chain uses TRBV15 with TRBJ1-5; a weak D match, TRBD1 (6 bases). CDR3 coding DNA: TGTGCCACCAGCAGAGATCCCCCTGGCAGGGGAGCCTATAGCAATCAGCCCCAGCATTTT. This encodes CATSRDPPGRGAYSNQPQHF.